The rows below give T cell receptor beta chains drawn from one sample of a study of blood T cell repertoires in COVID-19. Sequencing was performed with immunoSEQ multiplex PCR; in TCRdb, only in-frame clones are kept and a portion is missing. In the table there are hundreds of thousands of clones, around 90% of which are singletons. Sequencing was done on a sample of peripheral blood. Source of these receptors: a woman aged 70-85 years with COVID-19, enrolled during active disease. Each CDR3 is given with its conserved first and last residue. Fields, in order: V gene, J gene, CDR3 protein.

TRBV27	TRBJ2-7	CASSFGQGYEQYF
TRBV19	TRBJ2-1	CASSARQVEAEQFF
TRBV6-6	TRBJ2-1	CASRSGQGNEQFF
TRBV6-5	TRBJ2-7	CASVRALSSYEQYF
TRBV6-2/TRBV6-3	TRBJ1-5	CASSIGTLNQPQHF
TRBV27	TRBJ2-7	CASSLGLLQAYEQYF
TRBV28	TRBJ1-1	CASIRGGGRPNTEAFF
TRBV6-1	TRBJ1-1	CASSEDRSTEAFF
TRBV24-1	TRBJ2-3	CATSDSAQGGTDTQYF
TRBV13	TRBJ2-5	CASSFDREETQYF
TRBV28	TRBJ2-7	CASSLGQVSYEQYF
TRBV10-1	TRBJ2-3	CASSETDRVIADTQYF
TRBV27	TRBJ2-7	CASSFSSGGDEQYF
TRBV7-6	TRBJ2-3	CASSLRWGLTDTQYF
TRBV6-4	TRBJ2-1	CASKRLAGGPTEQFF
TRBV30	TRBJ1-4	CAWADRGLQGEKLFF
TRBV27	TRBJ1-1	CASKAGAEAFF
TRBV28	TRBJ1-2	CASSKTVNYGYTF
TRBV28	TRBJ1-5	CASSVRTGGDQPQHF
TRBV10-3	TRBJ2-2	CAISDGTSGNTGELFF
TRBV28	TRBJ2-7	CATVWTSGSYEQYF
TRBV27	TRBJ2-7	CASSLWGTNYEQYF
TRBV30	TRBJ1-4	CAWGTGAEKLFF
TRBV6-6	TRBJ2-5	CASSYSTGGTQYF
TRBV4-1	TRBJ2-3	CASSQDRLAGTSTDTQYF
TRBV5-5	TRBJ2-1	CASSLPVGLGDEQFF
TRBV29-1	TRBJ2-5	CSVWTGQQETQYF
TRBV18	TRBJ2-7	CASSPRLAGEYEQYF
TRBV9	TRBJ1-1	CASSPTGTGYTEAFF
TRBV27	TRBJ2-1	CASRPGTSGIGEQFF
TRBV7-8	TRBJ1-2	CASSLGQRNYGYTF
TRBV18	TRBJ1-1	CASSPSTGTWTEAFF
TRBV9	TRBJ2-1	CASSVARRGPTSSYNEQFF
TRBV6-4	TRBJ2-5	CASSRDSQETQYF
TRBV23-1	TRBJ1-5	CASSQDRGFVQPQHF
TRBV7-7	TRBJ2-2	CASSHQGFISTGELFF
TRBV15	TRBJ2-3	CATLRTGTDTQYF
TRBV10-3	TRBJ2-1	CAISDGLAGSSEQFF
TRBV15	TRBJ1-1	CATSRGRTGAEAFF
TRBV7-7	TRBJ2-3	CASSPTGGRADTQYF
TRBV5-1	TRBJ2-2	CASSLAGKNTGELFF
TRBV25-1	TRBJ2-1	CASSEQGISSSYNEQFF
TRBV30	TRBJ1-1	CAWSVPGTNREAFF
TRBV6-5	TRBJ1-1	CASGRGSNTEAFF
TRBV10-2	TRBJ1-4	CASSESPGTNEKLFF
TRBV2	TRBJ1-2	CASSESLAITF
TRBV11-1	TRBJ2-7	CASSLTGGLYEQYF
TRBV6-5	TRBJ1-2	CASSRDTDNYGYTF
TRBV5-1	TRBJ2-7	CASADSPYEQYF
TRBV4-3	TRBJ2-1	CASSQVTGRGYNEQFF
TRBV6-2/TRBV6-3	TRBJ1-1	CASSRQGTEAFF
TRBV5-1	TRBJ1-1	CASSTGDGLPHTEAFF
TRBV11-2	TRBJ1-6	CASSHLQGNSPLHF
TRBV18	TRBJ1-4	CASSQMDRANEKLFF
TRBV7-2	TRBJ1-1	CASSLQAEGAAFF
TRBV6-6	TRBJ2-4	CASKELGEGIQYF